This TCR beta chain originates from a study of cytomegalovirus exposure and HLA in healthy donors. Background on the study: From donors who were HLA-typed, an early data release held 65 million to 85 million unique TCRs. Broader study findings: Most of the TCR beta V segments (in an earlier analysis) were productive either about 87% or about 30% of the time. Clonal expansion was found to be greater in HLA-associated TCR beta chains than in equally common others in a later analysis.

The PCR ran on 60 Vbeta and 13 Jbeta primers. Sequencing used immunoSEQ multiplex PCR; TCRdb keeps in-frame clones, though not all of them. The sample contains about 120,000 clones, 65% to 80% of which appear only once. Per germline, CDR1 SGHVS and CDR2 FQNEAQ. The CDR3 length is 16 residues. The trim removed 3 bases at V and 5 bases at J, leaving 9 bases unmatched. Details on this clone: Antigen specificity is unknown.

The TCR originated in a man aged 18 to 30 in good health and CMV-seropositive. What was sequenced was PBMCs. The genes are TRBV7-8 and TRBJ2-2; TRBD2 aligns across 7 bases. The CDR3 sequence: CASSLGTSAGTGELFF. For the CDR3, the DNA is TGTGCCAGCAGCTTGGGAACTAGCGCCGGTACCGGGGAGCTGTTTTTT.